A single sample is the source of the 18 T cell receptor beta chains below, sequenced in a study of blood T cell repertoires in COVID-19. The repertoire was sequenced with immunoSEQ multiplex PCR; TCRdb's copy has only in-frame clones and lacks some. The sample shows 200,000 to 250,000 clones, 80% to 90% of them seen only once. Sequencing was done on a sample of peripheral blood. Receptor source: a human donor in a cohort sampled during active COVID-19.

The V and J genes are TRBV19 and TRBJ1-1; the D gene is possibly TRBD1 (5 bases). V lost 7 bases, J lost 0 bases, and 12 bases lay in between. Germline CDR1 reads LNHDA; CDR2 reads SQIVND (reference sequence). The CDR3 is 14 residues long. The CDR3 coding sequence is TGTGCCAGTAATGACAGAACACTGAACACTGAAGCTTTCTTT. This gives the protein CASNDRTLNTEAFF.

This clone was seen only once. The conserved closing phenylalanine or tryptophan is absent in this CDR3, likely reflecting a read error. It is unclear where the CDR3 begins or ends on the DNA, so no DNA is shown, and the CDR3 is as TCRdb lists it. The chain is built from TRBV16 and TRBJ2-7; TRBD1 is the table's D call, not checked against the DNA. From its first to its last residue, the CDR3 has 8 amino acids. CDR1 is KGHSY, CDR2 FQNENV, per germline. The CDR3 sequence is CASSHGSL.

As regards this clone: At one of its ends the junction is not consistent with the germline gene, which may arise from a read error. The V and J genes are TRBV15 and TRBJ2-7, with 10 bases matching TRBD2. The germline V gene encodes CDR1 LNHNV and CDR2 YYDKDF (reference sequence). CDR3 length: 16 residues. CDR3 sequence: CATSRGLAGGLAERYF. The CDR3, as DNA: TGTGCCACCAGCAGAGGCTTAGCGGGAGGTTTGGCGGAGCGGTACTTC. Using reference TRBV15 and TRBJ2-7 for the parts outside the CDR3, the full variable domain is DAMVIQNPRYQVTQFGKPVTLSCSQTLNHNVMYWYQQKSSQAPKLLFHYYDKDFNNEADTPDNFQSRRPNTSFCFLDIRSPGLGDTAMYLCATSRGLAGGLAERYFGPGTRLTVT.

The chain uses TRBV18 and TRBJ2-3; TRBD2 aligns across 7 bases. V shed 2 bases, J shed 1 base, and the junction held 6 bases outside the gene matches. This CDR3 is built from 16 residues. Germline V gene sequence: CDR1 KGHSH, CDR2 LQKENI. CDR3 region: CASSPVAGDGTDTQYF. The CDR3 DNA sequence: TGTGCCAGCTCACCAGTGGCGGGAGACGGCACAGATACGCAGTATTTT.

The chain joins TRBV28 to TRBJ2-5; the match to TRBD2 covers 13 bases. There are 16 residues in the CDR3. J lost 3 bases, V lost 2 bases, and 3 bases had no gene match. Germline CDR1 and CDR2: MDHEN and SYDVKM. The CDR3 nucleotides read TGTGCCAGCAGTTTAACCGGGACTAGCGGGAAAGAGACCCAGTACTTC. Translating it yields CASSLTGTSGKETQYF.

The V gene is TRBV5-1, the J gene TRBJ2-1, with 11 bases lining up with TRBD2. The CDR3 is 14 amino acids. The J segment lost 7 bases and the V segment lost 5 bases, leaving 5 bases of the junction unmatched. Germline values: CDR1 SGHRS, CDR2 YFSETQ. The chain's CDR3 is CASSIAGGDNEQFF. The CDR3 DNA is TGCGCCAGCAGTATAGCGGGAGGGGATAATGAGCAGTTCTTC.

The chain couples TRBV7-9 to TRBJ1-4; 9 bases line up with TRBD1. J gave up 3 bases and V 5 bases, and 4 bases lay outside the gene matches. The CDR3 spans 15 residues. Germline loops: CDR1 SEHNR, CDR2 FQNEAQ (reference sequence). The CDR3, as DNA: TGTGCCAGCAGCCCAGGGACAGGGCCTAATGAAAAACTGTTTTTT. Amino acids: CASSPGTGPNEKLFF. Filled out from reference TRBV7-9 and TRBJ1-4, the complete variable domain reads DTGVSQNPRHKITKRGQNVTFRCDPISEHNRLYWYRQTLGQGPEFLTYFQNEAQLEKSRLLSDRFSAERPKGSFSTLEIQRTEQGDSAMYLCASSPGTGPNEKLFFGSGTQLSVL.

The genes are TRBV28 and TRBJ1-4, with 8 bases matching TRBD1. Germline CDR1 reads MDHEN; CDR2 reads SYDVKM. The CDR3 consists of 14 residues. Trimming at V came to 2 bases and at J to 7 bases, leaving 3 bases not matched to a gene. CDR3 DNA sequence: TGTGCCAGCAGTTTACAGGGGGCGCGTGAAAAACTGTTTTTT. It translates to CASSLQGAREKLFF.

The CDR3 DNA follows: TGTGCCAGCAGCCCCACCGGCCTAGCGGGAGGTCGGCAGACCCAGTACTTC. It translates to CASSPTGLAGGRQTQYF. The chain combines TRBV7-2 with TRBJ2-5, with 11 nucleotides matching TRBD2. The CDR3 spans 17 residues. CDR1 and CDR2 (germline): SGHTA, FQGNSA. J lost 6 bases, V lost 5 bases, and 14 bases had no gene match.

The chain has TRBV5-1 and TRBJ2-3, with D uncertain. CDR1 and CDR2 from the germline V gene are SGHRS and YFSETQ. V lost 0 bases to trimming and J lost 0 bases, with 8 bases between them. The CDR3 length is 15 residues. CDR3 amino acids: CASSLGQLSTDTQYF. CDR3 nucleotide sequence: TGCGCCAGCAGCTTGGGGCAGTTAAGCACAGATACGCAGTATTTT. The full variable domain, in which reference TRBV5-1 and TRBJ2-3 provide the parts outside the CDR3, is KAGVTQTPRYLIKTRGQQVTLSCSPISGHRSVSWYQQTPGQGLQFLFEYFSETQRNKGNFPGRFSGRQFSNSRSEMNVSTLELGDSALYLCASSLGQLSTDTQYFGPGTRLTVL.

This sequence joins TRBV12-5 and TRBJ2-3; D ambiguous. Germline V CDR1 and CDR2: LGHNT, FRNRAP. V dropped 2 bases and J dropped 1 base, with 7 bases sitting between them. The CDR3 has 14 amino acids. The CDR3 DNA reads TGTGCTAGTGGTTTGTATCCGGGCACAGATACGCAGTATTTT. This gives the protein CASGLYPGTDTQYF.

The chain carries TRBV28 and TRBJ1-5; perhaps TRBD1 as D (6 bases). Trimming removed 1 base from V and 3 bases from J, with 10 bases in between. Germline CDR1 reads MDHEN; CDR2 reads SYDVKM. The length of the CDR3 is 15 residues. The CDR3 loop is CASSLSQGHNQPQHF. The CDR3 DNA is TGTGCCAGCAGTTTATCGCAGGGGCACAATCAGCCCCAGCATTTT.

This clone appeared a few times. The same CDR3 also results from other DNA sequences found in this sample. The chain joins TRBV30 to TRBJ2-3; the D gene is possibly TRBD2 (5 bases). CDR1 and CDR2 (germline): GTSNPN, SVGIG (reference sequence). This CDR3 is built from 12 residues. V was trimmed by 0 bases and J by 5 bases, leaving 6 bases between them. The CDR3 DNA follows: TGTGCCTGGAGTGTAAGCGGAGATACGCAGTATTTT. Its protein product is CAWSVSGDTQYF. Supplemented by reference TRBV30 and TRBJ2-3, the full variable domain reads SQTIHQWPATLVQPVGSPLSLECTVEGTSNPNLYWYRQAAGRGLQLLFYSVGIGQISSEVPQNLSASRPQDRQFILSSKKLLLSDSGFYLCAWSVSGDTQYFGPGTRLTVL.

On this clone itself: This same CDR3 is encoded by further DNA sequences in the sample. V is TRBV5-4 and J is TRBJ2-3, with D perhaps TRBD2 (5 bases). This CDR3 comprises 14 residues. V shed 0 bases and J shed 2 bases, with 7 bases lying between them. Germline CDR1 SGHNT, CDR2 YYREEE (reference sequence). CDR3 region: CASSLGTSTDTQYF. The CDR3 DNA sequence: TGTGCCAGCAGCTTGGGGACTTCCACAGATACGCAGTATTTT.

The CDR3 here is CASSSGGAGKNIQYF. The CDR3 nucleotides are TGTGCCAGCAGCTCCGGGGGGGCAGGCAAAAACATTCAGTACTTC. The chain couples TRBV6-5 to TRBJ2-4; 8 bases map to TRBD2. Germline V gene data show CDR1 as MNHEY and CDR2 as SVGAGI. V shed 6 bases and J 3 bases; nucleotides not matched to a gene: 7. The CDR3 runs to 15 residues.

The chain links TRBV5-1 to TRBJ2-7; 7 nucleotides agree with TRBD1. The length of the CDR3 is 14 residues. Germline V gives CDR1 SGHRS, CDR2 YFSETQ. The V and J ends lost 4 bases and 6 bases, in that order; junction bases with no gene match: 10. CDR3 DNA: TGCGCCAGCAGCGTAGACAGGGCTTTGGGCGAGCAGTACTTC. Translating it yields CASSVDRALGEQYF.

This chain connects TRBV21-1 to TRBJ2-1; the table's D call, TRBD1, has no DNA check behind it. TRBV21-1 is labeled a pseudogene. The CDR3 is 14 residues long. CDR3 in DNA: TGTGCCAGCAGCAGCCAGGCGTTATGCAATGAGCAGTTCTTC. The encoded protein is CASSSQALCNEQFF.

This clone was seen repeatedly, ten times or more. The chain uses TRBV7-9 and TRBJ2-1; TRBD2 might be the D (6 bases). The germline V gene has CDR1 SEHNR and CDR2 FQNEAQ (reference sequence). The length of the CDR3 is 16 residues. The V and J ends lost 4 bases and 2 bases respectively, with 15 bases between them. This CDR3 reads CASSSNSGETYNEQFF. CDR3 bases: TGTGCCAGCAGCTCGAATAGCGGAGAGACCTACAATGAGCAGTTCTTC.